Ten or more counts support the clone carrying this T cell receptor beta chain. Its antigen is undetermined. TCRdb ran MiXCR on the reads and lists one entry per CDR3 protein. The data contain more than 400,000 distinct CDR3 sequences, approximately 26% of them singletons. The data were obtained in a study of T cell repertoires in cytomegalovirus infection. The study, taken as a whole, reports: CMV-specific TCR beta clonotypes restricted by HLA-C were the ones dominating the ex vivo response.

The CDR3 sequence is 14 residues long. The V gene's germline CDR1 is SGHTA and CDR2 FQGNSA. V was clipped by 2 bases and J by 6 bases; unmatched bases: 2. This sequence originates from a human donor in good health (CMV status not recorded). Some clones in this sample may be carry-over from other donors' samples. The chain couples TRBV7-2 to TRBJ2-7; 12 nucleotides align to TRBD2. Sequencing used PBMCs. CDR3 sequence reads: CASSLLAGGVEQYF. CDR3 bases: TGTGCCAGCAGCTTACTAGCGGGAGGGGTCGAGCAGTACTTC.